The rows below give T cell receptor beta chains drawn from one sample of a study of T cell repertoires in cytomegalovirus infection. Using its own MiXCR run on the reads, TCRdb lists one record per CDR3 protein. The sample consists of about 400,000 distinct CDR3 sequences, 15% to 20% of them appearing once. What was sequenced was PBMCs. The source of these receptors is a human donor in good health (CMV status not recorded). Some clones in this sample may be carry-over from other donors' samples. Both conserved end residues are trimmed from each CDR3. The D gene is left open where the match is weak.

CDR3aa: ASSPTPGTSAYEQY; v_gene: TRBV27; d_gene: -; j_gene: TRBJ2-7
CDR3aa: ASSLTGASGHEQY; v_gene: TRBV11-2; d_gene: TRBD2; j_gene: TRBJ2-7
CDR3aa: ASSQGQVDGYT; v_gene: TRBV4-2; d_gene: -; j_gene: TRBJ1-2
CDR3aa: ATSRGAADQETQY; v_gene: TRBV15; d_gene: -; j_gene: TRBJ2-5
CDR3aa: ASSPRTSGSSHNEQF; v_gene: TRBV7-9; d_gene: TRBD2; j_gene: TRBJ2-1
CDR3aa: ASRTGTDTQY; v_gene: TRBV6-2/TRBV6-3; d_gene: -; j_gene: TRBJ2-3
CDR3aa: ASSLSGLNQPQH; v_gene: TRBV28; d_gene: -; j_gene: TRBJ1-5
CDR3aa: ASSQGVLSYEQY; v_gene: TRBV11-2; d_gene: -; j_gene: TRBJ2-7
CDR3aa: ASSQTPGGNYNEQF; v_gene: TRBV7-2; d_gene: TRBD1; j_gene: TRBJ2-1
CDR3aa: ASSREARSYEQY; v_gene: TRBV19; d_gene: -; j_gene: TRBJ2-7
CDR3aa: ATAGRHYEQY; v_gene: TRBV28; d_gene: -; j_gene: TRBJ2-7
CDR3aa: ASRSRQGSTGELF; v_gene: TRBV10-2; d_gene: TRBD1; j_gene: TRBJ2-2
CDR3aa: ASSLWEDRGAYEQY; v_gene: TRBV7-2; d_gene: TRBD1; j_gene: TRBJ2-7
CDR3aa: ASSGTSKDTQY; v_gene: TRBV5-6; d_gene: TRBD2; j_gene: TRBJ2-3
CDR3aa: ASSSHSAGVINEQF; v_gene: TRBV11-2; d_gene: TRBD2; j_gene: TRBJ2-1
CDR3aa: ASSRVNRDTEAF; v_gene: TRBV5-6; d_gene: -; j_gene: TRBJ1-1
CDR3aa: AWTQRGGFSYEQY; v_gene: TRBV30; d_gene: -; j_gene: TRBJ2-7
CDR3aa: ASSPPRGTGSYEQY; v_gene: TRBV18; d_gene: TRBD1; j_gene: TRBJ2-7